A selection of T cell receptor beta chains follows, all from one sample in a study of shared clonotypes between healthy human individuals. The repertoire was sequenced with immunoSEQ multiplex PCR; TCRdb's copy has only in-frame clones and lacks some. This repertoire shows roughly 500,000 clones, 90% to 97% found once; its top ten account for under 0.06%. Sequencing used naive CD4+ T cells sorted from blood. The receptors originated from a woman between 25 and 40 years old in good health. CDR3s leave out the opening cysteine and the closing phenylalanine or tryptophan. The D gene is left open where the match is weak. A clone size is listed for some rows: how often the clone was seen (once, few, many), or a class if it is expanded.

abundance	j_gene	d_gene	v_gene	CDR3aa
NA	TRBJ2-6	NA	TRBV7-2	ASSPARTRSGANVLT
NA	TRBJ1-6	NA	TRBV1	TPLRRVISGSYNSPLH
NA	TRBJ2-1	NA	TRBV28	ASSLGGTALEQF
NA	TRBJ2-7	TRBD1	TRBV5-1	ASSLSPGQGNEQY
once	NA	TRBD1	TRBV5-1	ASRSGTVSYEQY
NA	TRBJ2-7	TRBD2	TRBV4-2	ASSQEARTSGYEQY
NA	TRBJ1-3	NA	TRBV5-4	ASSLQGASGNTIY
once	TRBJ1-4	NA	TRBV6-6	ASSRDREKLF
NA	TRBJ1-2	TRBD1	TRBV28	ASSLGTGSNYGYT
NA	TRBJ2-7	NA	TRBV18	ASSPVPPGPTYEQY
NA	TRBJ1-2	NA	TRBV4-2	ASSQDHYKQGSVT
NA	TRBJ2-7	TRBD1	TRBV11-2	ASSKGQGVVYEQY
NA	TRBJ1-5	NA	TRBV6-1	ASSGVGGFELGNQPQH
NA	TRBJ1-1	NA	TRBV28	ASSLSWTYPGTEAF
NA	TRBJ2-7	NA	TRBV27	ASSFSRNYYEQY
NA	TRBJ2-1	TRBD2	TRBV25-1	ASSDSGAKQF
NA	TRBJ2-7	TRBD1	TRBV6-5	ASSYSTGADTYEQY
NA	TRBJ2-5	TRBD2	TRBV28	ASSGGEETQY
NA	TRBJ2-3	NA	TRBV6-1	ASSELRLLITDTQY
NA	TRBJ2-7	TRBD2	TRBV7-2	ASSLDGASGSYEQY
NA	TRBJ2-7	TRBD1	TRBV27	ASSSSGTGSYEQY
NA	TRBJ2-7	NA	TRBV28	ASSSGPFDEQY
once	TRBJ2-6	NA	TRBV28	ASSLGQSFSGANVLT
NA	TRBJ2-3	NA	TRBV4-1	ASSQAEGSGRITDTQY
once	TRBJ1-2	NA	TRBV19	ASSSQDRPPNYGYT
NA	TRBJ2-3	NA	TRBV6-5	ASKGETSTDTQY
NA	TRBJ2-7	TRBD1	TRBV27	ASSRLFATGTGLVEQY
NA	TRBJ1-5	NA	TRBV6-1	ASSDFGRSNQPQH
NA	TRBJ1-1	NA	TRBV30	AWNPEGREAF
NA	TRBJ2-1	NA	TRBV7-9	ASSPGSYNEQF
once	TRBJ1-5	NA	TRBV28	ASSLSGRVGYQPQH
NA	TRBJ1-1	NA	TRBV5-6	ASSLLSGHMNTEAF
NA	NA	TRBD2	TRBV25-1	ASSGSSSGSKYEQY
NA	TRBJ1-5	NA	TRBV7-8	ASSLARVGDQPQH
NA	TRBJ2-3	TRBD2	TRBV18	ASSPPTSDSQY
NA	TRBJ2-7	TRBD2	TRBV28	AGGGGPPHYEQY
NA	TRBJ1-2	NA	TRBV28	ASRGAGSNYGYT
NA	TRBJ1-2	TRBD1	TRBV11-2	ASSSRDRVHGYT
NA	TRBJ1-2	NA	TRBV19	ASRAPGGGYGYT
NA	TRBJ2-2	NA	TRBV10-2	ASSERQGFGGELF
NA	TRBJ2-2	NA	TRBV28	ASSSTGAGYTGELF
NA	TRBJ2-2	TRBD2	TRBV19	ASTQLSGRGAGELF
NA	TRBJ2-5	NA	TRBV7-6	ASSPGVQETQY
NA	TRBJ2-1	TRBD2	TRBV9	ASSPRSGYGRASAYNEQF